Following are 32 T cell receptor beta chains from one sample sequenced in a study of PD-1 blockade in mismatch repair-deficient tumors. Produced via immunoSEQ multiplex PCR; TCRdb's table is partial and in-frame only. The sample consists of more than 95,000 clones, approximately 86% of them appearing once. The sequences come from peripheral blood, collected 44 weeks after starting pembrolizumab. The receptors shown here come from an adult with mismatch repair-deficient cancer.

As concerns this clone: At one of its ends the junction is not consistent with the germline gene, which may arise from a read error. This rearrangement joins TRBV4-3 to TRBJ1-2; 8 bases are shared with TRBD1. The CDR3 sequence is 14 residues long. Germline loops: CDR1 LGHNA, CDR2 YSLEER. DNA of the CDR3: TGCGCCAGCAGCCAAGAAGGACAGGGAGGTTGGACACTCTTC. It yields the protein CASSQEGQGGWTLF.

This sequence joins TRBV4-1 and TRBJ1-5, with 8 bases aligning to TRBD1. J was trimmed by 2 bases and V by 2 bases; bases with no gene match: 5. The germline V gene encodes CDR1 MGHRA and CDR2 YSYEKL. This CDR3 contains 16 residues. CDR3 bases: TGCGCCAGCAGCCAACCTACAGGGGGGCGCAATCAGCCCCAGCATTTT. Amino acids: CASSQPTGGRNQPQHF.

The V call is TRBV5-1, the J call TRBJ2-7; 8 bases line up with TRBD1. The CDR3 runs 16 residues. Germline CDR1 and CDR2: SGHRS and YFSETQ. V gave up 0 bases and J gave up 5 bases; unmatched junction bases: 10. The CDR3 DNA follows: TGCGCCAGCAGCTTGGCCTTACGGACAGGGAGCGACGAGCAGTACTTC. This sequence encodes CASSLALRTGSDEQYF.

The chain couples TRBV9 to TRBJ2-3; D not resolved. The germline CDR1 and CDR2 sequences are SGDLS and YYNGEE. The CDR3 sequence is 14 residues long. V lost 7 bases to trimming and J lost 6 bases, with 18 bases between them. The CDR3 coding sequence is TGTGCCAGCCGACCAGGTACTACAAGGGATACGCAGTATTTT. Protein sequence: CASRPGTTRDTQYF.

This rearrangement joins TRBV7-9 to TRBJ2-1, with TRBD2 identical over 14 bases. The trim removed 4 bases at V and 4 bases at J, leaving 3 bases unmatched. The CDR3 loop spans 16 amino acids. Per germline, CDR1 SEHNR and CDR2 FQNEAQ (reference sequence). Here the CDR3 reads CASSSGLAGAYNEQFF. CDR3 bases: TGTGCCAGCAGCTCGGGACTAGCGGGGGCATACAATGAGCAGTTCTTC.

The chain combines TRBV6-4 with TRBJ2-2, with D uncertain. The V and J ends lost 3 bases and 4 bases respectively, with 6 bases between them. The CDR3 sequence is 13 residues long. The V gene's germline CDR1 is MRHNA and CDR2 SNTAGT. The chain's CDR3 is CASSERSTGELFF. The CDR3 DNA reads TGTGCCAGCAGTGAGCGGAGCACCGGGGAGCTGTTTTTT.

The rearrangement joins TRBV15 to TRBJ2-2; D gene unclear. The V and J ends lost 1 base and 7 bases respectively, with 10 bases between them. This CDR3 is 14 amino acids long. Looked up from germline, CDR1 is LNHNV and CDR2 is YYDKDF (reference sequence). The CDR3 DNA sequence: TGTGCCACCAGCAGAGCCCGAGAGATCGGGGAGCTGTTTTTT. It codes for CATSRAREIGELFF.

V usage is TRBV20-1 and J usage is TRBJ2-5; D is unresolved. Germline CDR1 and CDR2: DFQATT and SNEGSKA (reference sequence). Trimming removed 5 bases at V and 4 bases at J, with 8 bases between. The CDR3 extends over 11 amino acids. Written as DNA, the CDR3 is TGCAGTGCTCTCAAGGGAGAGACCCAGTACTTC. Amino acids: CSALKGETQYF.

J is TRBJ1-1 and V is TRBV4-3, with D possibly TRBD1 on 5 matching bases. Per germline, CDR1 LGHNA and CDR2 YSLEER. Between the trimmed V and J ends, which lost 2 bases and 4 bases, there was a span of 20 bases. This CDR3 spans 17 amino acids. The CDR3 sequence: CASSQNPGGFDGTEAFF. The CDR3 nucleotides read TGCGCCAGCAGCCAAAACCCCGGGGGGTTCGATGGCACTGAAGCTTTCTTT.

CDR3 nucleotides: TGTGCCACAGCAAGTCCCAGGGTCTATCAGCCCCAGCATTTT. Its translation is CATASPRVYQPQHF. V gene TRBV28 combines with J gene TRBJ1-5, with D maybe TRBD1 (5 bases). This CDR3 spans 14 amino acids. Per germline, CDR1 MDHEN and CDR2 SYDVKM. Trimming took off 10 bases at V and 5 bases at J, with 18 bases between the two ends.

The genes are TRBV29-1 and TRBJ2-1, with 12 nucleotides matching TRBD2. Germline values: CDR1 SQVTM, CDR2 ANQGSEA. The CDR3 is 13 amino acids. J lost 5 bases, V lost 5 bases, and 1 base had no gene match. The chain's CDR3 is CSVLAGGNNEQFF. The CDR3 nucleotides are TGCAGCGTTCTAGCGGGAGGGAACAATGAGCAGTTCTTC.

This clone was counted a few times. The genes are TRBV7-2 and TRBJ2-7; 7 bases match TRBD2. Germline lookup yields CDR1 SGHTA and CDR2 FQGNSA. V lost 9 bases, J lost 5 bases, and 13 bases stayed unmatched. The CDR3 spans 14 residues. This chain's CDR3 is CASLFWRELHEQYF. The CDR3 DNA is TGTGCCAGTCTGTTCTGGCGGGAGTTACACGAGCAGTACTTC.

This clone appeared a single time. The chain is built from TRBV6-5 and TRBJ2-7; TRBD1 is a possible D gene (5 bases). From germline, CDR1 is MNHEY and CDR2 SVGAGI. The CDR3 contains 14 residues. V lost 3 bases to trimming and J lost 3 bases, with 12 bases between them. As DNA, the CDR3 is TGTGCCAGCAGTTATCGTTGGGGCAGCTACGAGCAGTACTTC. It is translated as CASSYRWGSYEQYF.

Written as DNA, the CDR3 is TGTGCCAGCAGCTTGGGGTGGGCAGGGGTCGAGCAGTACTTC. Residues: CASSLGWAGVEQYF. V is TRBV5-6 and J is TRBJ2-7; the D gene is possibly TRBD1 (6 bases). From germline, CDR1 is SGHDT and CDR2 YYEEEE. This CDR3 is 14 amino acids long. V was shortened by 0 bases and J by 6 bases, with 13 bases between the two germline ends.

The genes are TRBV5-4 and TRBJ2-3; TRBD2 matches 7 bases. CDR1 and CDR2 (germline): SGHNT, YYREEE (reference sequence). The length of the CDR3 is 17 residues. With 3 bases clipped from V and 4 bases from J, the junction kept 14 bases outside the gene matches. The CDR3 loop reads CASSSLTSAASPDTQYF. CDR3 nucleotide sequence: TGTGCCAGCAGCTCATTAACTAGCGCAGCCTCCCCAGATACGCAGTATTTT. The variable domain in full, completed from reference TRBV5-4 and TRBJ2-3, reads ETGVTQSPTHLIKTRGQQVTLRCSSQSGHNTVSWYQQALGQGPQFIFQYYREEENGRGNFPPRFSGLQFPNYSSELNVNALELDDSALYLCASSSLTSAASPDTQYFGPGTRLTVL.

The gene calls are TRBV7-9 and TRBJ2-7, with a tentative D call TRBD2 (7 bases). Germline assignment: CDR1 SEHNR and CDR2 FQNEAQ (reference sequence). Trimming pared 4 bases from V and 2 bases from J, leaving 15 bases between. This CDR3 has 15 residues. CDR3 nucleotides: TGTGCCAGCAGCTCGGGGGGCCAGGGTGCCTACGAGCAGTACTTC. Amino acids: CASSSGGQGAYEQYF.

The chain uses TRBV5-1 and TRBJ2-7, with D perhaps matching TRBD1 (7 bases). The CDR3 runs to 15 residues. V was cut by 3 bases and J by 2 bases, with 15 bases left in between. CDR1 is SGHRS and CDR2 is YFSETQ in the germline V gene. CDR3: CASSWRLGGPYEQYF. CDR3 sequence (DNA): TGCGCCAGCAGCTGGAGACTAGGGGGCCCCTACGAGCAGTACTTC.

This clone was counted a single time. The J gene is TRBJ1-1, the V gene TRBV7-8, with D possibly being TRBD1 (5 bases). This CDR3 contains 14 residues. Between the trimmed V and J ends, which lost 2 bases and 6 bases, there was a span of 13 bases. Germline CDR1 and CDR2: SGHVS and FQNEAQ. The CDR3 spells CASSLSAGRAEAFF. The CDR3 DNA reads as TGTGCCAGCAGCTTATCGGCAGGGAGGGCTGAAGCTTTCTTT.

V gene TRBV10-3 combines with J gene TRBJ1-2; D not resolved. Germline assignment: CDR1 ENHRY and CDR2 SYGVKD. V gave up 0 bases and J gave up 4 bases, with 12 bases separating them. This CDR3 region has 15 residues. The CDR3 is CAISESRQASYGYTF. The CDR3 region has the DNA TGTGCCATCAGTGAGTCAAGGCAGGCGAGCTATGGCTACACCTTC.

The chain combines TRBV6-5 with TRBJ1-1; 9 nucleotides match TRBD1. CDR3 length: 13 residues. Germline V gene data show CDR1 as MNHEY and CDR2 as SVGAGI. Trimming at V came to 10 bases and at J to 5 bases, leaving 8 bases not matched to a gene. The CDR3 spells CATNRGRDTEAFF. Here the CDR3 DNA reads TGTGCCACAAACAGGGGGCGCGATACTGAAGCTTTCTTT.

V usage is TRBV19 and J usage is TRBJ1-2; TRBD1 aligns across 7 bases. J was trimmed by 4 bases and V by 9 bases; bases with no gene match: 17. This CDR3 is 16 amino acids long. Germline CDR1 LNHDA, CDR2 SQIVND (reference sequence). In DNA, the CDR3 is TGTGCCAGCCGGAGACAATACAGGGGCTGGGGCTATGGCTACACCTTC. Its protein product is CASRRQYRGWGYGYTF.

The rearrangement joins TRBV11-2 to TRBJ1-3, with no clear D. Germline CDR1 and CDR2: SGHAT and FQNNGV. The CDR3 length is 18 residues. V shed 1 base and J shed 0 bases, with 16 bases lying between them. CDR3 in amino acids: CASSLVAQAMNSGNTIYF. DNA for the CDR3: TGTGCCAGCAGCTTAGTGGCGCAGGCGATGAACTCTGGAAACACCATATATTTT. The complete variable domain, with remaining parts taken from reference TRBV11-2 and TRBJ1-3, reads EAGVAQSPRYKIIEKRQSVAFWCNPISGHATLYWYQQILGQGPKLLIQFQNNGVVDDSQLPKDRFSAERLKGVDSTLKIQPAKLEDSAVYLCASSLVAQAMNSGNTIYFGEGSWLTVV.

The chain uses TRBV12-2 and TRBJ2-3; the D call of TRBD2 is as the table states it, not checked on the DNA. TRBV12-2 is tagged as a pseudogene. The CDR3 consists of 19 residues. Written as DNA, the CDR3 is TGTGCAAGTCGCTTAGGGTATACTAGCGGGAGGTGCGGAAGAGATACGCAGTATTTT. Translation: CASRLGYTSGRCGRDTQYF.

The chain couples TRBV7-3 to TRBJ2-3; D uncertain. CDR1 SGHTA and CDR2 FQGTGA come from the germline V gene. Trimming pared 2 bases from V and 2 bases from J, leaving 8 bases between. The CDR3 has 14 amino acids. The CDR3, as DNA: TGTGCCAGCAGCTTAGGGCAGGCCACAGATACGCAGTATTTT. Amino acid sequence: CASSLGQATDTQYF.

V and J are TRBV6-4 and TRBJ2-5; D not resolved. The CDR3 length is 14 residues. Germline CDR1 reads MRHNA; CDR2 reads SNTAGT. The V end lost 3 bases, the J end lost 5 bases, and 13 bases lay between the germline ends. The CDR3 DNA reads TGTGCCAGCAGTGAATGTAGGGCTGGGGAGACCCAGTACTTC. Amino acid sequence: CASSECRAGETQYF.

The genes are TRBV11-3 and TRBJ2-4; possibly TRBD1 or TRBD2 for D (5 bases each). The CDR3 consists of 14 residues. Deletions cut 5 bases from V and 2 bases from J, with 10 bases between. Germline-derived CDR1 and CDR2 are SGHNT and YENEEA. The CDR3 sequence is CASSTRESKNIQYF. The DNA for the CDR3 is TGTGCCAGCAGCACCAGGGAGTCCAAAAACATTCAGTACTTC.

CDR3 nucleotide sequence: TGTGCCAGCAGTTTGTACAGATCCTACGAGCAGTACTTC. Translating it yields CASSLYRSYEQYF. This chain links TRBV6-1 with TRBJ2-7, with D uncertain. Germline CDR1 reads MNHNS; CDR2 reads SASEGT. The CDR3 spans 13 residues. The V end lost 5 bases, the J end lost 1 base, and 9 bases lay between the germline ends.

The V and J genes are TRBV27 and TRBJ1-2; D is undetermined. The CDR3 is made up of 15 amino acids. Trimming left V 6 bases short and J 5 bases short, with 19 bases between. Germline CDR1 and CDR2: MNHEY and SMNVEV (reference sequence). As DNA, the CDR3 is TGTGCCAGCAGCCGTATTCCCCTATCTCTATATGGCTACACCTTC. It yields the protein CASSRIPLSLYGYTF.

The gene calls are TRBV5-6 and TRBJ1-1, with no clear D. This CDR3 is 14 amino acids long. V was shortened by 0 bases and J by 1 base, with 7 bases between the two germline ends. Germline CDR1 is SGHDT and CDR2 is YYEEEE. CDR3 sequence (DNA): TGTGCCAGCAGCTTGGACGGGCGGAACACTGAAGCTTTCTTT. Residues: CASSLDGRNTEAFF.

The chain uses TRBV7-9 and TRBJ1-3; TRBD1 aligns across 9 bases. The CDR3 spans 16 residues. Germline CDR1 is SEHNR and CDR2 is FQNEAQ (reference sequence). J was trimmed by 4 bases and V by 5 bases; bases with no gene match: 9. The CDR3 sequence: CASSHPRTGVGNTIYF. CDR3 in DNA: TGTGCCAGCAGCCACCCCCGGACAGGGGTCGGAAACACCATATATTTT.

The rearrangement joins TRBV10-1 to TRBJ1-2; 9 bases line up with TRBD1. The ends lost 4 bases at V and 2 bases at J; junction bases unmatched: 14. CDR3 size: 18 residues. Germline CDR1 reads WNHNN; CDR2 reads SYGVQD (reference sequence). The CDR3 loop reads CASSGFRVGDRVNYGYTF. The CDR3 DNA reads TGCGCCAGCAGTGGTTTTAGGGTAGGGGACAGGGTAAACTATGGCTACACCTTC.

The chain links TRBV4-3 to TRBJ2-1; the D gene is possibly TRBD2 (5 bases). Germline-derived CDR1 and CDR2 are LGHNA and YSLEER. Trimming took 0 bases from V and 0 from J, leaving 12 bases between them. The CDR3 totals 17 residues. This CDR3 is CASSQERTRSSYNEQFF. CDR3 in DNA: TGCGCCAGCAGCCAAGAGAGGACTCGAAGCTCCTACAATGAGCAGTTCTTC.